This TCR beta chain was captured in a study of naive and memory T cell subsets (dated by TCRdb to 2016 to 2017). For the wider study: An open-source, UMI-based TCR alpha and beta sequencing pipeline was applied to sorted naive and memory peripheral blood T cell subsets. Complete agreement was observed between the functional CMV T cell responses and the IgG serology results. RNA was DNase-treated and reverse transcribed with TCR constant-region primers, mostly using SuperScript III.

From the second PCR step on, the TCR alpha and beta chain libraries were amplified in separate reactions. To determine each donor's CMV status, fresh PBMCs were stimulated overnight with CMV viral lysate, and IFNgamma production from CD4+ T cells was then assessed. CD4 T cells were positively selected using Miltenyi beads, after which CD8 T cells were positively selected from the CD4-negative fraction. Cells were stained for CD3, CD4, CD8, CD45RA, CD27 and a live/dead dye and were sorted on a BD Aria II into four subsets based on CD45RA and CD27. Blood came from three healthy volunteers, each fractionated into CD4 and CD8 T cells and then into four differentiation subsets. Approximately 120 ml of peripheral blood was taken from each donor, and PBMC were separated by density-gradient centrifugation on Ficoll-Paque PLUS. The sorted cells were lysed in RLT buffer, after which RNA was extracted using a Qiagen RNeasy kit and kept at -80 degrees C.

Here is what the overall study found, with its caveats: A clonotype was defined as a single alpha or beta chain sequence rather than as a paired alpha/beta receptor. The repertoire findings for the naive and memory subsets could not be validated, as no ground truth was available. RNA-based TCR counts may be influenced by expression changes linked to T cell activation and differentiation. TCR abundance followed a power law with an exponent that was different for naive and memory subsets but consistent across the three individuals. Once error correction was done, more than 90% of naive TCR sequences showed up just once, which made the naive abundance distributions much steeper than those of the memory subsets. In both CD4 and CD8 cells, the Gini index increased while Shannon and inverse Simpson diversity decreased from naive through CM, EM and EMRA.

Library preparation employed UMI-ligation and nested PCR. To cover both TRBC1 and TRBC2, the beta constant-region primer consisted of an equimolar mix of two oligonucleotides. A single-stranded oligonucleotide containing the SP2 primer and a 12-nucleotide UMI was joined to the 3' end of the cDNA by T4 RNA ligase 1. The ligated cDNA went through four rounds of PCR with nested alpha and beta constant-region primers together with the SP2 primer. Incubation of the ligation reaction was carried out at 16 degrees C for about 19-24 hours. PCR2 was typically performed as a SYBR Green qPCR and was stopped at a predetermined threshold so that over-amplification was prevented. Agencourt AMPure XP magnetic beads were used for all purifications after the first. Libraries were quantified by Qubit and checked on a TapeStation, where a main peak was expected near 650 bp. Pooled libraries were sequenced on an Illumina MiSeq using v2 2x251 paired-end kits, and typically about 0.9-2 million reads were obtained per sample. Each sample's library went into the pool at roughly 4 nM, and roughly 5-7.5% PhiX was added to help with cluster recognition. On the study's bioinformatics: FASTQ reads processed by Demultiplexor were assigned V and J genes by Decombinator through tag matching that tolerated a single base-pair mismatch. Collapsinator relied on UMIs to fix sequencing errors as well as frequency errors caused by PCR heterogeneity. CDR3Translator translated TCRs and extracted CDR3s from the conserved cysteine to the FGXG phenylalanine, flagging non-productive sequences. Repertoires were subsampled to equal numbers of UMI-defined TCRs before Gini, Shannon entropy and inverse Simpson indices were calculated. Within the linear range, a power law was fitted by maximum likelihood to the distributions of clonotype abundance. When run on a single naive CD8 sample, MIGEC and the pipeline yielded similar UMI counts, similar unique TCR numbers and similar clonal distributions. Repertoires were searched for around 8,000 CMV-associated CDR3 sequences compiled from VDJdb and a published dataset. TCRdb took the public reads, trimmed them with fastp at Q25, ran MiXCR for clone calling and kept in-frame beta chains. Every entry covers one CDR3 protein and lists the most common genes and DNA from its rows. None of the V and J calls come from the authors' own analysis; TCRdb made them. The table for this sample lists tens of thousands of distinct CDR3 sequences; about an eighth of them were counted only once. Of the sample, around 0.99% falls within the top ten clones.

For CDR1 and CDR2, the germline V gene (reference sequence) lists SGHNT and YYREEE. Including cysteine and phenylalanine, the CDR3 has 15 amino acids. This entry keeps only the CDR3 DNA: 45 bases, framed from base 1. Compared with germline, V lacks 2 bases and J lacks 7 bases; bases without a gene match: 6. This clonotype has ten or more counts. Its antigen specificity is not known. There are no base qualities to consult, and no much larger clone falls within one base. The TCR was taken from a human donor in good health. Input material: central memory CD4+ T cells from blood. The cell subset or site label of this sample denotes: central memory, CD45RA- CD27+. The sequence is built from TRBV5-4 and TRBJ1-4; the junction holds 9 bases that match TRBD1. The CDR3 region has the sequence CASSLGQGRSEKLFF. The DNA sequence follows: TGTGCCAGCAGCTTAGGACAGGGGCGGTCTGAAAAACTGTTTTTT.